Following are 9 T cell receptor beta chains from one sample sequenced in a study of blood T cell repertoires in COVID-19 (dated by TCRdb to the early 2020s). The library was obtained by the immunoSEQ multiplex PCR assay. This is the immuneACCESS table as TCRdb keeps it, with only in-frame sequences that have V and J called. A part of the clones is gone; compared with another copy, unresolved V genes explain less than half, and the rest is unexplained. This sample has some 460,000 clones in its table, and approximately 86% of those were observed once. Of the sample, around 0.7% falls within the top ten clones. Material: PBMCs or T cells enriched from blood (not recorded which). The receptors originated from a woman aged 18-29 years who had recovered from COVID-19.

The chain joins TRBV6-6 to TRBJ2-3, with a tentative D call TRBD1 (5 bases). There are 14 residues in the CDR3. Germline loops: CDR1 MNHNY, CDR2 SVGAGI (reference sequence). Trimming removed 6 bases at V and 6 bases at J, with 16 bases between. Written as DNA, the CDR3 is TGTGCCAGCAGCCACAGGTTCTCCCGGGATACGCAGTATTTT. Amino acids: CASSHRFSRDTQYF.

The chain couples TRBV5-1 to TRBJ2-5, with D perhaps TRBD2 (5 bases). The ends were cut back, 2 bases at V and 9 bases at J, with 29 bases in the middle. Germline lookup yields CDR1 SGHRS and CDR2 YFSETQ. The CDR3 runs to 18 residues. The CDR3 protein is CASSLGPWRVSTTVAQYF. In DNA, the CDR3 is TGCGCCAGCAGCTTAGGCCCCTGGCGGGTAAGCACCACGGTGGCCCAGTACTTC.

The chain has TRBV5-1 and TRBJ1-2; 9 bases agree with TRBD1. CDR3 length equals 19 residues. Germline V gene sequence: CDR1 SGHRS, CDR2 YFSETQ. J gave up 6 bases and V 1 base, and 19 bases lay outside the gene matches. CDR3 sequence (DNA): TGCGCCAGCAGCTTGCCCCCCGGGACAGGGTCGTTCCTTGGACATGGCTACACCTTC. This translates into CASSLPPGTGSFLGHGYTF.

The chain is built from TRBV11-3 and TRBJ2-2; 13 positions agree with TRBD2. The CDR3 is made up of 17 amino acids. CDR1 SGHNT and CDR2 YENEEA come from the germline V gene. V lost 3 bases, J lost 0 bases, and 1 base stayed unmatched. In DNA, the CDR3 is TGTGCCAGCAGCTTGGGGACTAGCGGGACGAACACCGGGGAGCTGTTTTTT. It is translated as CASSLGTSGTNTGELFF.

The sample holds a few counts of this clone. V usage is TRBV19 and J usage is TRBJ1-5; 7 positions match TRBD1. Germline V gene sequence: CDR1 LNHDA, CDR2 SQIVND (reference sequence). This CDR3 is built from 16 residues. V was pared by 8 bases and J by 1 base, with 11 bases of the junction left unmatched. This CDR3 reads CASAIQGSVSNQPQHF. The CDR3 nucleotides read TGTGCCAGTGCTATACAGGGGTCGGTAAGCAATCAGCCCCAGCATTTT.

The chain links TRBV19 to TRBJ2-1, with D possibly being TRBD2 (6 bases). The CDR3 contains 13 residues. Germline CDR1 is LNHDA and CDR2 is SQIVND (reference sequence). The V and J ends lost 1 base and 10 bases respectively, with 11 bases between them. CDR3 in DNA: TGTGCCAGTAGTATAGGGAGGGATCTGGAGCAGTTCTTC. Residues: CASSIGRDLEQFF.

V and J are TRBV11-2 and TRBJ2-1, with 7 positions matching TRBD2. Unmatched junction bases numbered 13, after V lost 6 bases and J lost 5 bases. CDR1 and CDR2 from the germline V gene are SGHAT and FQNNGV. The CDR3 covers 16 residues. DNA of the CDR3: TGTGCCAGCAGACAAAGCTGGCGGGGGTCAAACAATGAGCAGTTCTTC. Its protein is CASRQSWRGSNNEQFF.

The chain recombines TRBV6-5 with TRBJ2-2; TRBD2 agrees at 11 bases. Germline assignment: CDR1 MNHEY and CDR2 SVGAGI. Germline trimming cut 4 bases from V and 5 bases from J; bases unmatched to any gene: 3. The CDR3 runs 15 residues. DNA for the CDR3: TGTGCCAGCAGTTTTCCTAGCGGGGGGACCGGGGAGCTGTTTTTT. It is translated as CASSFPSGGTGELFF.

The rearrangement joins TRBV19 to TRBJ2-1, with 8 nucleotides matching TRBD2. This CDR3 contains 15 residues. CDR1 and CDR2 from the germline V gene are LNHDA and SQIVND (reference sequence). V gave up 3 bases and J gave up 9 bases; unmatched junction bases: 10. The CDR3 sequence is CASSIGGGLTGEQFF. CDR3 sequence (DNA): TGTGCCAGTAGTATTGGCGGGGGGCTCACCGGTGAGCAGTTCTTC.